The T cell receptor beta chain described here comes from a study of graft-versus-host responses after intestinal transplantation. About the study: Recipients underwent multivisceral, liver-intestinal, or isolated intestinal transplants. Every recipient underwent anti-thymocyte globulin induction, then tacrolimus and steroids for three to four years.

Germline CDR1 SGHTA, CDR2 FQGNSA. J was trimmed by 2 bases and V by 4 bases; bases with no gene match: 12. This CDR3 has 17 residues. Study-wide findings and caveats: When patients had graft-donor T cell macrochimerism, their allografts held high graft-versus-host to host-versus-graft clonal ratios.

Repertoires were generated with immunoSEQ multiplex PCR, while TCRdb's copy carries only in-frame clones and drops some. The table includes some 120,000 clones, 90% detected once. As to this clone: The antigen is unknown.

The source material was unstimulated CD4+ T cells sorted from spleen or lymph node cells, sampled before intestinal transplant. This receptor was taken from a human donor who received an intestinal transplant. The chain is built from TRBV7-2 and TRBJ2-3, with TRBD2 matching over 7 bases. Here the CDR3 reads CASSSRQLAYYTDTQYF. In DNA, the CDR3 is TGTGCCAGCAGCTCCCGACAACTAGCGTACTACACAGATACGCAGTATTTT.